The subject of this entry is one T cell receptor (beta chain). Its antigen is unidentified. The authors ran a second PCR of 7 to 11 cycles using a sample-barcoded 5' primer and a J-beta primer mix. Every individual sample yielded 2.5 million or more paired-end reads (each containing CDR3). TCRdb reanalysed the 5' RACE reads using MiXCR and keeps one entry per CDR3 protein. The sample records just over 800,000 distinct CDR3 sequences, about 62% being singletons. These data come from a study of blood T cells in healthy people across ages. Study conclusions and caveats: TCR beta diversity, measured per million T cells, fell in a roughly linear way with age.

The CDR3 runs to 15 residues. CDR1 and CDR2 from the germline V gene are SGHTA and FQGNSA. The junction had 11 bases not matched to a gene; V was cut back by 5 bases and J by 4 bases. The rearrangement uses TRBV7-2 and TRBJ2-7; 7 bases match TRBD2. The TCR comes from a young man in good health. The specimen sequenced was blood. This CDR3 is CASSLRTSELYEQYF. CDR3 DNA sequence: TGTGCCAGCAGCCTGCGGACTAGTGAATTATACGAGCAGTACTTC.